The 29 T cell receptor beta chains given below trace back to one sample, sequenced in a study of CD8 T cells in Susac syndrome. An input of about 0.5 to 1 ug of RNA was subjected to reverse transcription using random hexamers. Each CDR3 protein gets one entry after TCRdb re-called the immunoSEQ multiplex PCR reads with MiXCR. The data hold 150,000 to 200,000 distinct CDR3 sequences, with around 94% observed a single time. Sequencing was performed on CD4+ T cells from PBMCs. These receptors all stem from a human donor in good health.

The chain couples TRBV27 to TRBJ1-2; D is unresolved. The CDR3 is 14 amino acids. V was trimmed by 6 bases and J by 4 bases, leaving 15 bases between them. Per germline, CDR1 MNHEY and CDR2 SMNVEV (reference sequence). The chain's CDR3 is CASSPNPISYGYTF. CDR3 in DNA: TGTGCCAGCAGCCCGAACCCAATATCCTATGGCTACACCTTC.

Details on this clonotype: The junction and the germline gene differ at one end; a read error may be behind it. The V and J genes are TRBV15 and TRBJ2-5, with 7 bases aligning to TRBD2. CDR1 is LNHNV and CDR2 is YYDKDF in the germline V gene (reference sequence). The CDR3 is 14 amino acids. The DNA for the CDR3 is TGTGCCACCAGAAGAGGGTCGGACGGGGGGAATCAGTACTTC. Translated: CATRRGSDGGNQYF.

The CDR3 here is CASGLARTGETNEQFF. The CDR3 DNA is TGTGCTAGTGGTTTGGCCCGGACAGGGGAGACCAATGAGCAGTTCTTC. The V gene is TRBV12-5, the J gene TRBJ2-1; 9 nucleotides align to TRBD1. V was clipped by 1 base and J by 6 bases; unmatched bases: 7. The CDR3 extends over 16 amino acids. CDR1 and CDR2 from the germline V gene are LGHNT and FRNRAP.

As regards this clonotype: At one of its ends the junction is not consistent with the germline gene, which may arise from a read error. The chain couples TRBV19 to TRBJ2-1, with 10 bases aligning to TRBD1. This CDR3 contains 12 residues. Germline CDR1 reads LNHDA; CDR2 reads SQIVND (reference sequence). The CDR3: CPGQGRDIEQFF. CDR3 sequence (DNA): TGCCCGGGACAGGGGAGGGATATTGAGCAGTTCTTC.

This clonotype was seen a few times. The V call is TRBV7-9, the J call TRBJ2-1; D not certain. Trimming took 5 bases from V and 5 from J, leaving 13 bases between them. From germline, CDR1 is SEHNR and CDR2 FQNEAQ (reference sequence). The CDR3 has 14 amino acids. The CDR3 bases are TGTGCCAGCAGCCCCTTAGGACGGGACAATGAGCAGTTCTTC. The encoded protein is CASSPLGRDNEQFF.

The gene calls are TRBV20-1 and TRBJ2-7; D ambiguous. Trimming removed 0 bases at V and 5 bases at J, with 14 bases between. Germline V gives CDR1 DFQATT, CDR2 SNEGSKA (reference sequence). CDR3 length equals 14 residues. The CDR3 DNA reads as TGCAGTGCTAGAGATAGTCGGACGTCCGACGAGCAGTACTTC. Translated, it gives CSARDSRTSDEQYF.

As regards this clonotype: Given the absence of the conserved phenylalanine or tryptophan at the CDR3 end, a read error is likely. The rearrangement joins TRBV7-3 to TRBJ2-3; 8 bases agree with TRBD1. Germline CDR1 reads SGHTA; CDR2 reads FQGTGA. Losses at the gene ends were 4 bases for V and 1 base for J; bases not matched to a gene: 1. The CDR3 has 14 amino acids. CDR3 DNA: TGTGCCAGCAGCTCGGGACAGGGCACAGATACGCAGTATCTT. It codes for CASSSGQGTDTQYL.

J is TRBJ1-1 and V is TRBV3-1; D unclear. The CDR3 loop spans 15 amino acids. V dropped 0 bases and J dropped 2 bases, with 10 bases sitting between them. Germline V gene sequence: CDR1 LGHDT, CDR2 YNNKEL (reference sequence). The CDR3 reads CASSQETRTNTEAFF. The CDR3 DNA reads TGTGCCAGCAGCCAAGAAACCAGAACAAACACTGAAGCTTTCTTT.

The V call is TRBV7-9, the J call TRBJ1-1; 7 nucleotides align to TRBD1. Germline values: CDR1 SEHNR, CDR2 FQNEAQ (reference sequence). The ends lost 2 bases at V and 5 bases at J; junction bases unmatched: 5. CDR3 size: 14 residues. CDR3 in DNA: TGTGCCAGCAGCTTATGGACAGGAGGGACTGAAGCTTTCTTT. It translates to CASSLWTGGTEAFF. The full variable domain, with the rest looked up from reference TRBV7-9 and TRBJ1-1, is DTGVSQNPRHKITKRGQNVTFRCDPISEHNRLYWYRQTLGQGPEFLTYFQNEAQLEKSRLLSDRFSAERPKGSFSTLEIQRTEQGDSAMYLCASSLWTGGTEAFFGQGTRLTVV.

This clonotype has more than one count but fewer than ten. The chain joins TRBV18 to TRBJ2-2; D gene ambiguous. Looked up from germline, CDR1 is KGHSH and CDR2 is LQKENI. V was cut by 6 bases and J by 2 bases, with 10 bases left in between. CDR3 size: 14 residues. Written as DNA, the CDR3 is TGTGCCAGCTCTCCAGGCGGAAACACCGGGGAGCTGTTTTTT. Its translation is CASSPGGNTGELFF. Full variable domain (remainder filled in from reference TRBV18 and TRBJ2-2): NAGVMQNPRHLVRRRGQEARLRCSPMKGHSHVYWYRQLPEEGLKFMVYLQKENIIDESGMPKERFSAEFPKEGPSILRIQQVVRGDSAAYFCASSPGGNTGELFFGEGSRLTVL.

The chain couples TRBV7-2 to TRBJ2-1; 8 bases agree with TRBD2. V lost 7 bases, J lost 8 bases, and 19 bases stayed unmatched. This CDR3 spans 17 amino acids. CDR1 is SGHTA, CDR2 FQGNSA, per germline. The CDR3, as DNA: TGTGCCAGCAACCCCGGGTCACGGCGGCGGGGGGTGGATGAGCAGTTCTTC. Translating it yields CASNPGSRRRGVDEQFF.

The J gene is TRBJ2-5, the V gene TRBV9, with TRBD2 matching over 12 bases. The CDR3 totals 15 residues. Looked up from germline, CDR1 is SGDLS and CDR2 is YYNGEE. Trimming took 5 bases from V and 2 from J; bases not matched to a gene: 4. DNA of the CDR3: TGTGCCAGCAGTCAACTAGCGGGGGGTCAAGAGACCCAGTACTTC. Translated: CASSQLAGGQETQYF.

This clonotype has a single count. This sequence joins TRBV2 and TRBJ2-4, with 10 bases lining up with TRBD1. The CDR3 loop spans 13 amino acids. V was clipped by 9 bases and J by 7 bases; unmatched bases: 6. Germline V gene sequence: CDR1 SNHLY, CDR2 FYNNEI. The CDR3 sequence is CASTGDRGNIQYF. In DNA, the CDR3 is TGTGCCAGTACGGGGGACAGGGGTAACATTCAGTACTTC. Full variable domain (rest looked up from reference TRBV2 and TRBJ2-4): EPEVTQTPSHQVTQMGQEVILRCVPISNHLYFYWYRQILGQKVEFLVSFYNNEISEKSEIFDDQFSVERPDGSNFTLKIRSTKLEDSAMYFCASTGDRGNIQYFGAGTRLSVL.

In this sample, this clonotype turned up a few times. The gene calls are TRBV2 and TRBJ2-5; 9 bases line up with TRBD2. The germline V gene encodes CDR1 SNHLY and CDR2 FYNNEI. V was pared by 6 bases and J by 1 base, with 3 bases of the junction left unmatched. This CDR3 region has 14 residues. The CDR3 DNA sequence: TGTGCCAGCAGGGGCGGGGGGGCCCAAGAGACCCAGTACTTC. It specifies CASRGGGAQETQYF.

The V call is TRBV9, the J call TRBJ1-1; D is unclear. Germline values: CDR1 SGDLS, CDR2 YYNGEE. Trimming took off 0 bases at V and 3 bases at J, with 6 bases between the two ends. This CDR3 region has 13 residues. For the CDR3, the DNA is TGTGCCAGCAGCGTAGATCTGTACACTGAAGCTTTCTTT. It is translated as CASSVDLYTEAFF.

The chain couples TRBV30 to TRBJ1-5, with D unclear. Trimming pared 0 bases from V and 1 base from J, leaving 7 bases between. The CDR3 sequence is 14 residues long. The germline V gene has CDR1 GTSNPN and CDR2 SVGIG (reference sequence). In nucleotides, the CDR3 is TGTGCCTGGAGTGTAGTGGCCAGCAATCAGCCCCAGCATTTT. Translation gives CAWSVVASNQPQHF.

V and J are TRBV3-1 and TRBJ2-1; 8 positions match TRBD2. In germline, CDR1 is LGHDT, CDR2 YNNKEL (reference sequence). CDR3 length equals 15 residues. The trim removed 3 bases at V and 4 bases at J, leaving 5 bases unmatched. The CDR3 sequence: CASSQAVAGYNEQFF. The CDR3 nucleotides are TGTGCCAGCAGCCAGGCGGTAGCGGGATACAATGAGCAGTTCTTC.

This clonotype turned up a few times. This chain links TRBV5-4 with TRBJ1-2, with D maybe TRBD1 (5 bases). The CDR3 sequence is 13 residues long. CDR1 is SGHNT, CDR2 YYREEE, per germline (reference sequence). V dropped 0 bases and J dropped 7 bases, with 10 bases sitting between them. The CDR3 loop reads CASSLGGASGYTF. Here the CDR3 DNA reads TGTGCCAGCAGCTTGGGAGGGGCGAGTGGCTACACCTTC.

This clonotype was seen only once. V and J are TRBV3-1 and TRBJ1-2; TRBD1 aligns across 7 bases. V was clipped by 5 bases and J by 5 bases; unmatched bases: 8. Germline CDR1 reads LGHDT; CDR2 reads YNNKEL (reference sequence). This CDR3 contains 14 residues. CDR3 sequence: CASSERDSLYGYTF. The CDR3, as DNA: TGTGCCAGCAGCGAGCGGGACAGCCTATATGGCTACACCTTC.

V is TRBV30 and J is TRBJ1-5; a weak D match, TRBD1 (5 bases). Germline assignment: CDR1 GTSNPN and CDR2 SVGIG (reference sequence). This CDR3 comprises 13 residues. V lost 0 bases and J 8 bases, leaving 11 bases between the germline ends. CDR3 bases: TGTGCCTGGAGTGTACAAGGGGTTGAGCCCCAGCATTTT. It specifies CAWSVQGVEPQHF.

This chain's CDR3 is CSARDSDWGYQPQHF. CDR3 bases: TGCAGTGCTAGAGATTCGGACTGGGGCTATCAGCCCCAGCATTTT. The chain employs TRBV20-1 and TRBJ1-5; maybe TRBD1 (5 bases). The CDR3 covers 15 residues. V was trimmed by 0 bases and J by 5 bases, leaving 14 bases between them. Per germline, CDR1 DFQATT and CDR2 SNEGSKA (reference sequence).

This clonotype came up a few times. V is TRBV4-3 and J is TRBJ2-7; tentatively, D is TRBD2 (5 bases). The germline V and J ends were trimmed by 4 bases and 5 bases, with 12 bases remaining between them. Germline V gene sequence: CDR1 LGHNA, CDR2 YSLEER. The CDR3 is 13 residues long. DNA for the CDR3: TGCGCCAGCAGCCGCGCACGGGGAGACGAGCAGTACTTC. Translation gives CASSRARGDEQYF.

This clonotype was found once. The V gene is TRBV6-5, the J gene TRBJ1-2; D is undetermined. V dropped 0 bases and J dropped 4 bases, with 12 bases sitting between them. The CDR3 is 15 residues long. From germline, CDR1 is MNHEY and CDR2 SVGAGI. The CDR3 protein is CASSYSNPAIYGYTF. The CDR3 DNA follows: TGTGCCAGCAGTTACTCGAACCCAGCCATCTATGGCTACACCTTC.

V gene TRBV29-1 combines with J gene TRBJ2-1; 7 bases align to TRBD1. Germline V CDR1 and CDR2: SQVTM, ANQGSEA. The CDR3 has 15 residues. Trimming removed 2 bases from V and 9 bases from J; junction bases left unmatched: 13. The CDR3, as DNA: TGCAGCGTTGAACCGTCGCAGGGGGTACGCGGTGAGCAGTTCTTC. Encoded protein: CSVEPSQGVRGEQFF.

The CDR3 loop reads CSARIAGAYSYEQYF. CDR3 sequence (DNA): TGCAGTGCTAGAATTGCGGGGGCGTATTCCTACGAGCAGTACTTC. The chain is built from TRBV20-1 and TRBJ2-7, with a possible D match to TRBD2 (7 bases). Trimming pared 2 bases from V and 1 base from J, leaving 15 bases between. There are 15 residues in the CDR3. Per the germline V gene, CDR1 is DFQATT and CDR2 is SNEGSKA (reference sequence).

This sequence joins TRBV18 and TRBJ2-7; possibly TRBD1 for D (5 bases). The CDR3 length is 14 residues. Trimming pared 4 bases from V and 0 bases from J, leaving 10 bases between. Germline V gene data show CDR1 as KGHSH and CDR2 as LQKENI. CDR3 amino acids: CASSLQTASYEQYF. The DNA for the CDR3 is TGTGCCAGCTCACTTCAGACAGCCTCCTACGAGCAGTACTTC.

This chain connects TRBV27 to TRBJ1-5, with D possibly being TRBD1 (5 bases). The germline CDR1 and CDR2 sequences are MNHEY and SMNVEV (reference sequence). V was trimmed by 5 bases and J by 2 bases, leaving 16 bases between them. The CDR3 loop spans 16 amino acids. CDR3 bases: TGTGCCAGCAGTCGATATGCGGGGCTGGGCAATCAGCCCCAGCATTTT. It translates to CASSRYAGLGNQPQHF.

The table lists this clonotype with a count of one. The V gene is TRBV18, the J gene TRBJ2-7; D uncertain. The CDR3 is 14 amino acids. The V end was cut by 2 bases, the J end by 5 bases, with 13 bases between. The V gene's germline CDR1 is KGHSH and CDR2 LQKENI. CDR3 residues: CASSPDTTTHEQYF. CDR3 DNA sequence: TGTGCCAGCTCACCAGACACTACGACGCACGAGCAGTACTTC.

This clonotype was seen a single time. The V call is TRBV20-1, the J call TRBJ1-2; D unresolved. V was cut by 3 bases and J by 0 bases, with 14 bases left in between. The germline CDR1 and CDR2 sequences are DFQATT and SNEGSKA (reference sequence). This CDR3 has 15 residues. The CDR3 here is CSASRFDIANYGYTF. The DNA of the CDR3 is TGCAGTGCTAGTCGGTTTGACATAGCTAACTATGGCTACACCTTC.